This T cell receptor beta chain originates from a study of blood T cell repertoires in COVID-19. At the level of the study: Samples representing acute and convalescent COVID-19 were sourced from the United States, Italy and Spain. Sources were T cells, B-cell-depleted T cells, or PBMCs; the material itself was cDNA or gDNA.

This clone was observed once. Methods used by the authors: Researchers report that nucleated cell counts were estimated from reference gene primer amplification. Profiled with immunoSEQ multiplex PCR; TCRdb holds only in-frame clones, not every one. The DNA gave D and trimming, while V, J and clone size come from that table. Among under 100,000 clones listed, 85% to 95% were seen once. From germline, CDR1 is MNHEY and CDR2 SVGAGI. The ends were cut back, 10 bases at V and 11 bases at J, with 17 bases in the middle. CDR3 length: 11 amino acids. The chain combines TRBV6-5 with TRBJ1-1; D is perhaps TRBD1 (5 bases). The specimen was peripheral blood. The origin of this receptor is a woman aged 60-75 years with active COVID-19. The CDR3 DNA is TGTGCCACTCACTTGGGGGGGAACGCTTTCTTT. Protein product: CATHLGGNAFF.